This T cell receptor (beta chain) was identified in a study of blood T cell repertoires in COVID-19. Assay used: immunoSEQ multiplex PCR; TCRdb lists only in-frame clones, some missing. Among tens of thousands of clones listed, approximately 90% were seen once. This CDR3 is built from 15 residues. Germline lookup yields CDR1 SGHRS and CDR2 YFSETQ. The J segment lost 2 bases and the V segment lost 1 base, leaving 2 bases of the junction unmatched. What was sequenced was peripheral blood. This chain uses TRBV5-1 with TRBJ2-5; 10 bases align to TRBD2. This receptor was taken from a human donor in a cohort sampled during active COVID-19. The CDR3 spells CASSLRTSGQETQYF. As DNA, the CDR3 is TGCGCCAGCAGCTTGCGGACTAGCGGTCAAGAGACCCAGTACTTC.